Below are 26 T cell receptor beta chains sequenced from a single sample in a study of cytomegalovirus exposure and HLA in healthy donors. The PCR made use of 60 Vbeta and 13 Jbeta primers. Repertoires were generated with immunoSEQ multiplex PCR, while TCRdb's copy carries only in-frame clones and drops some. The data hold roughly 100,000 clones, with more than 65% observed a single time. The material sequenced was PBMCs. These TCRs come from a man aged 35-49 years in good health and CMV-seropositive.

This clone was seen only once. The chain is built from TRBV7-6 and TRBJ2-1, with TRBD2 matching 13 bases. Germline V gives CDR1 SGHVS, CDR2 FNYEAQ. Trimming removed 7 bases from V and 7 bases from J; junction bases left unmatched: 4. The CDR3 length is 14 residues. The DNA of the CDR3 is TGTGCCAGCAACGGACTAGCGGGAGAAAATGAGCAGTTCTTC. This codes for CASNGLAGENEQFF. Together with reference TRBV7-6 and TRBJ2-1, the CDR3 gives the full variable domain: GAGVSQSPRYKVTKRGQDVALRCDPISGHVSLYWYRQALGQGPEFLTYFNYEAQQDKSGLPNDRFSAERPEGSISTLTIQRTEQRDSAMYRCASNGLAGENEQFFGPGTRLTVL.

This clone has a handful of counts. The chain couples TRBV30 to TRBJ1-5, with a weak D call TRBD1 (6 bases). The germline gives CDR1 GTSNPN, CDR2 SVGIG (reference sequence). V was clipped by 2 bases and J by 6 bases, with 11 bases between them. The CDR3 totals 13 residues. The chain's CDR3 is CAWSTQGPQPQHF. The CDR3 DNA sequence: TGTGCCTGGAGTACCCAGGGGCCTCAGCCCCAGCATTTT.

The CDR3 nucleotides read TGTGCCAATCGGGTCTCACAAAACACTGAAGCTTTCTTT. Protein: CANRVSQNTEAFF. The chain links TRBV6-1 to TRBJ1-1; D is unclear. This CDR3 spans 13 amino acids. The germline gives CDR1 MNHNS, CDR2 SASEGT. With 10 bases removed from V and 2 bases from J, the gap between germline ends came to 14 bases.

This chain joins TRBV7-3 and TRBJ2-1; 7 bases match TRBD1. With V trimmed by 6 bases and J by 5 bases, 10 bases remained unmatched. In germline, CDR1 is SGHTA, CDR2 FQGTGA. This CDR3 has 15 residues. The CDR3 region has the DNA TGTGCCAGCAGAAACCCCGGACAGGTCAACAATGAGCAGTTCTTC. Translated, it gives CASRNPGQVNNEQFF.

This clone was counted a few times. This chain links TRBV28 with TRBJ1-2; TRBD1 aligns across 12 bases. V gave up 5 bases and J gave up 4 bases; unmatched junction bases: 5. This CDR3 is built from 15 residues. Per germline, CDR1 MDHEN and CDR2 SYDVKM. The CDR3 spells CASSTPGQGAYGYTF. CDR3 bases: TGTGCCAGCAGTACCCCGGGACAGGGGGCCTATGGCTACACCTTC.

In this sample, this clone turned up a few times. The V call is TRBV28, the J call TRBJ2-5; D unclear. Trimming cost V 3 bases and J 5 bases, with 10 bases left between them. The CDR3 has 13 amino acids. Per germline, CDR1 MDHEN and CDR2 SYDVKM. The CDR3 sequence is CASSFSSPETQYF. The CDR3 DNA follows: TGTGCCAGCAGTTTTTCTAGTCCGGAGACCCAGTACTTC.

This clone appeared a few times. V gene TRBV18 combines with J gene TRBJ2-4; possible D gene TRBD1, 6 bases. The germline V gene encodes CDR1 KGHSH and CDR2 LQKENI. V was clipped by 4 bases and J by 5 bases, with 18 bases between them. This CDR3 has 16 amino acids. CDR3 protein: CASSQTTRQVQNIQYF. CDR3 nucleotide sequence: TGTGCCAGCTCACAAACGACCCGACAGGTTCAAAACATTCAGTACTTC.

The genes are TRBV5-1 and TRBJ2-1; TRBD1 agrees at 7 bases. After removal of 4 bases from V and 3 bases from J, the junction contained 7 bases not matched to a gene. CDR3 length equals 15 residues. Germline-derived CDR1 and CDR2 are SGHRS and YFSETQ. The CDR3 nucleotides are TGCGCCAGCAGCGTGAACTACAGGGGCTACAATGAGCAGTTCTTC. Protein: CASSVNYRGYNEQFF.

Of note for this clone: One end of the junction fails to match germline, which may point to a read error. This chain links TRBV27 with TRBJ1-5, with TRBD1 matching 7 bases. Germline assignment: CDR1 MNHEY and CDR2 SMNVEV (reference sequence). The CDR3 runs 19 residues. The CDR3 region is CASSLSPTTGPYSNQLQHF. In DNA, the CDR3 is TGTGCCAGCAGTTTATCTCCAACGACAGGGCCATATAGCAATCAGCTCCAGCATTTT.

The rearrangement joins TRBV28 to TRBJ2-7; 7 bases fit TRBD2. The germline gives CDR1 MDHEN, CDR2 SYDVKM. The J segment lost 7 bases and the V segment lost 7 bases, leaving 13 bases of the junction unmatched. The CDR3 contains 14 residues. CDR3 in DNA: TGTGCCAGCACCGGCGGAGGCAGGACTAGGGAGCAGTACTTC. Residues: CASTGGGRTREQYF.

This clone appeared a single time. The chain carries TRBV19 and TRBJ1-5; no firm D call. V shed 7 bases and J shed 7 bases, with 17 bases lying between them. This CDR3 has 14 amino acids. Germline loops: CDR1 LNHDA, CDR2 SQIVND (reference sequence). The CDR3 nucleotides are TGTGCCAGTACCCCCGGGGTCGGGGTGCAGCCCCAGCATTTT. This gives the protein CASTPGVGVQPQHF.

Only a few counts were recorded for this clone. The CDR3 here is CASSKRLAGVLDTQYF. As DNA, the CDR3 is TGTGCCAGCAGCAAACGACTAGCGGGAGTTCTAGATACGCAGTATTTT. This chain links TRBV11-2 with TRBJ2-3; TRBD2 matches 12 bases. The CDR3 covers 16 residues. From germline, CDR1 is SGHAT and CDR2 FQNNGV. V lost 5 bases to trimming and J lost 5 bases; unmatched junction nucleotides: 8.

The rearrangement joins TRBV6-1 to TRBJ1-2, with a possible D match to TRBD1 (5 bases). V was shortened by 3 bases and J by 4 bases, with 18 bases between the two germline ends. The CDR3 length is 16 residues. Germline V gives CDR1 MNHNS, CDR2 SASEGT. The chain's CDR3 is CASSDRAGQGSYGYTF. The CDR3 bases are TGTGCCAGCAGTGATAGGGCAGGGCAGGGTTCCTATGGCTACACCTTC.

This clone was seen only once. The rearrangement joins TRBV5-1 to TRBJ2-3; a weak D match, TRBD1 (6 bases). CDR3 length: 13 residues. Germline V lookup: CDR1 SGHRS, CDR2 YFSETQ. Trimming removed 4 bases at V and 6 bases at J, with 12 bases between. The DNA for the CDR3 is TGCGCCAGCAGCCTAGGAGGACAGGATACGCAGTATTTT. Amino acids: CASSLGGQDTQYF. Together with reference TRBV5-1 and TRBJ2-3, the CDR3 gives the full variable domain: KAGVTQTPRYLIKTRGQQVTLSCSPISGHRSVSWYQQTPGQGLQFLFEYFSETQRNKGNFPGRFSGRQFSNSRSEMNVSTLELGDSALYLCASSLGGQDTQYFGPGTRLTVL.

This clone has only a few counts. The CDR3 is CASSIDSGSSYNEQFF. For the CDR3, the DNA is TGTGCCAGTAGTATAGATAGCGGAAGCTCCTACAATGAGCAGTTCTTC. The chain uses TRBV19 and TRBJ2-1; D perhaps matches TRBD2 (6 bases). Germline-derived CDR1 and CDR2 are LNHDA and SQIVND (reference sequence). V lost 0 bases to trimming and J lost 0 bases, with 9 bases between them. This CDR3 contains 16 residues.

The gene calls are TRBV19 and TRBJ2-1, with D perhaps matching TRBD2 (6 bases). Trimming shortened V by 4 bases and J by 0 bases, and 10 bases separated the two germline ends. This CDR3 comprises 15 residues. Looked up from germline, CDR1 is LNHDA and CDR2 is SQIVND (reference sequence). DNA of the CDR3: TGTGCCAGTAGTACTAGCGTTTACTCCTACAATGAGCAGTTCTTC. Translating it yields CASSTSVYSYNEQFF.

In its sample, this clone was seen once. The chain recombines TRBV29-1 with TRBJ2-1, with TRBD1 matching over 9 bases. Germline V gene data show CDR1 as SQVTM and CDR2 as ANQGSEA. V lost 4 bases to trimming and J lost 8 bases; unmatched junction nucleotides: 12. The CDR3 is 15 amino acids. This CDR3 reads CSVVRADRGGDEQFF. DNA of the CDR3: TGCAGCGTTGTTCGGGCGGACAGGGGAGGGGATGAGCAGTTCTTC.

The chain uses TRBV15 and TRBJ2-7, with 9 bases fitting TRBD1. The CDR3 loop spans 15 amino acids. Germline lookup yields CDR1 LNHNV and CDR2 YYDKDF (reference sequence). The J segment lost 7 bases and the V segment lost 3 bases, leaving 10 bases of the junction unmatched. The CDR3 is CATSSDRGVTGEQYF. The CDR3, as DNA: TGTGCCACCAGCAGTGACAGGGGGGTTACGGGGGAGCAGTACTTC.

This sequence joins TRBV30 and TRBJ2-2; D possibly corresponds to TRBD1 (6 bases). This CDR3 spans 14 amino acids. Trimming removed 3 bases at V and 5 bases at J, with 13 bases between. Germline V gene lookup returns CDR1 GTSNPN and CDR2 SVGIG (reference sequence). CDR3 amino acids: CAWRQGRRTGELFF. The CDR3 bases are TGTGCCTGGAGACAGGGACGACGGACCGGGGAGCTGTTTTTT.

The chain carries TRBV2 and TRBJ2-1, with no clear D. The germline V and J ends were trimmed by 7 bases and 8 bases, with 12 bases remaining between them. The CDR3 extends over 12 amino acids. Germline assignment: CDR1 SNHLY and CDR2 FYNNEI. CDR3 DNA sequence: TGTGCCAGCACCCGTAGTCGCGATGAGCAGTTCTTC. It codes for CASTRSRDEQFF.

This clone was seen more than once but under ten times. The chain combines TRBV14 with TRBJ2-1, with D perhaps TRBD1 (6 bases). V was clipped by 6 bases and J by 0 bases, with 9 bases between them. The CDR3 is 14 amino acids. The germline gives CDR1 SGHDN, CDR2 FVKESK. The CDR3 sequence is CASSWTASYNEQFF. The DNA for the CDR3 is TGTGCCAGCAGTTGGACAGCCTCCTACAATGAGCAGTTCTTC.

The J gene is TRBJ1-2, the V gene TRBV30, with a tentative D call TRBD1 (6 bases). The CDR3 spans 10 residues. Germline CDR1 and CDR2: GTSNPN and SVGIG (reference sequence). V was cut by 8 bases and J by 6 bases, with 10 bases left in between. The CDR3 reads CAARQDGYTF. The CDR3 DNA is TGTGCCGCCCGACAGGATGGCTACACCTTC.

The V gene is TRBV2, the J gene TRBJ1-1, with 8 bases fitting TRBD1. V dropped 6 bases and J dropped 4; count of bases not matched to a gene: 4. Per germline, CDR1 SNHLY and CDR2 FYNNEI. This CDR3 comprises 13 residues. The CDR3 protein is CASSFDRGTEAFF. In nucleotides, the CDR3 is TGTGCCAGCAGCTTTGACAGGGGCACTGAAGCTTTCTTT.

The V gene is TRBV11-2, the J gene TRBJ2-1, with 14 bases that match TRBD2. CDR1 and CDR2 (germline): SGHAT, FQNNGV. After removal of 0 bases from V and 9 bases from J, the junction contained 7 bases not matched to a gene. This CDR3 region has 17 residues. CDR3 DNA sequence: TGTGCCAGCAGCTTAGATCGAGGGACTAGCGGGAGTTTTGAGCAGTTCTTC. Encoded protein: CASSLDRGTSGSFEQFF.

This chain connects TRBV7-2 to TRBJ1-4, with TRBD1 as a possible D gene (5 bases). CDR1 and CDR2 (germline): SGHTA, FQGNSA. The length of the CDR3 is 17 residues. Trimming shortened V by 1 base and J by 7 bases, and 19 bases separated the two germline ends. The CDR3 region has the DNA TGTGCCAGCAGCTTAGGCGTTTTGGAGGGGCTTGGTGAAAAACTGTTTTTT. Encoded protein: CASSLGVLEGLGEKLFF.

The chain is built from TRBV9 and TRBJ2-4, with 14 nucleotides matching TRBD2. Trimming took 2 bases from V and 2 from J; bases not matched to a gene: 9. CDR3 length equals 19 residues. Germline lookup yields CDR1 SGDLS and CDR2 YYNGEE. CDR3 sequence (DNA): TGTGCCAGCAGCGTCTCGGGACTAGCGGGAGTTGAGACCAAAAACATTCAGTACTTC. This sequence encodes CASSVSGLAGVETKNIQYF.